One sample yielded the 21 T cell receptor beta chains listed below, sequenced in a study of OX40 agonist ivuxolimab in advanced cancers. Method: immunoSEQ multiplex PCR; TCRdb's copy keeps in-frame clones and lacks some. The repertoire holds over 55,000 clones, about 87% seen once, with 1.9% in the top ten. The specimen was CD4+ or CD8+ T cells sorted from blood, collected in a trial of the OX40 agonist ivuxolimab. These TCRs come from an adult with an advanced solid tumor such as melanoma, head and neck, liver or kidney cancer.

This chain connects TRBV5-4 to TRBJ2-7; possibly TRBD2 for D (5 bases). The ends were cut back, 5 bases at V and 7 bases at J, with 16 bases in the middle. Germline CDR1 SGHNT, CDR2 YYREEE (reference sequence). The CDR3 has 13 amino acids. In nucleotides, the CDR3 is TGTGCCAGCAGACTAGACGCGTCTTGGGAGCAGTACTTC. This translates into CASRLDASWEQYF.

A word on this clone: Other nucleotide sequences from this sample produce the same CDR3. The chain couples TRBV7-2 to TRBJ2-7; no reliable D call. Between the trimmed V and J ends, which lost 3 bases and 4 bases, there was a span of 4 bases. The CDR3 contains 11 residues. Germline loops: CDR1 SGHTA, CDR2 FQGNSA. DNA for the CDR3: TGTGCCAGCAGCTTGACGTACGAGCAGTACTTC. Translation: CASSLTYEQYF.

The chain is built from TRBV6-5 and TRBJ2-3; D is undetermined. Germline CDR1 reads MNHEY; CDR2 reads SVGAGI. The V end was cut by 2 bases, the J end by 8 bases, with 8 bases between. The CDR3 sequence is 12 residues long. As DNA, the CDR3 is TGTGCCAGCAGTTACCACATGGGTACGCAGTATTTT. It specifies CASSYHMGTQYF.

This clone has only one observation. This chain connects TRBV6-1 to TRBJ1-5, with D uncertain. Germline assignment: CDR1 MNHNS and CDR2 SASEGT. V lost 1 base and J 0 bases, leaving 4 bases between the germline ends. This CDR3 spans 14 amino acids. CDR3 DNA sequence: TGTGCCAGCAGTGAAGAGGCTAGCAATCAGCCCCAGCATTTT. Its translation is CASSEEASNQPQHF.

The chain employs TRBV11-3 and TRBJ2-5; TRBD2 aligns across 7 bases. The V gene end was trimmed by 5 bases and the J gene end by 3 bases; junction bases not matched to a gene: 9. Germline loops: CDR1 SGHNT, CDR2 YENEEA. This CDR3 is 15 amino acids long. The CDR3 sequence: CASSQWGGQEETQYF. DNA of the CDR3: TGTGCCAGCAGCCAGTGGGGAGGGCAAGAAGAGACCCAGTACTTC.

The table lists this clone with a count of one. The genes are TRBV18 and TRBJ2-3; D is unclear. Per the germline V gene, CDR1 is KGHSH and CDR2 is LQKENI. The CDR3 covers 14 residues. Trimming stripped 3 bases from V and 0 bases from J, with 7 bases between. Here the CDR3 reads CASSPLDSTDTQYF. In DNA, the CDR3 is TGTGCCAGCTCACCCCTGGACAGCACAGATACGCAGTATTTT.

The chain joins TRBV4-2 to TRBJ2-3, with 11 bases matching TRBD2. The ends lost 4 bases at V and 5 bases at J; junction bases unmatched: 5. Looked up from germline, CDR1 is LGHNA and CDR2 is YNFKEQ. The CDR3 is made up of 15 amino acids. CDR3 in amino acids: CASSPLAGGGDTQYF. For the CDR3, the DNA is TGTGCCAGCAGCCCCTTAGCGGGGGGGGGAGATACGCAGTATTTT.

The chain uses TRBV7-3 and TRBJ1-1; no reliable D call. Germline V gene lookup returns CDR1 SGHTA and CDR2 FQGTGA. The CDR3 covers 12 residues. V dropped 4 bases and J dropped 3 bases, with 6 bases sitting between them. CDR3 amino acids: CASSYGDTEAFF. DNA of the CDR3: TGTGCCAGCAGCTATGGAGACACTGAAGCTTTCTTT.

The V call is TRBV6-6, the J call TRBJ1-3, with D possibly matching TRBD1 (5 bases). The CDR3 is made up of 14 amino acids. Trimming left V 2 bases short and J 6 bases short, with 11 bases between. CDR1 is MNHNY and CDR2 is SVGAGI in the germline V gene (reference sequence). The CDR3 loop is CASSYQGRENTIYF. In DNA form, the CDR3 reads TGTGCCAGCAGTTACCAGGGTCGGGAAAACACCATATATTTT.

V gene TRBV29-1 combines with J gene TRBJ2-1; TRBD1 is a possible D gene (6 bases). Germline V gives CDR1 SQVTM, CDR2 ANQGSEA. The CDR3 runs to 12 residues. Trimming took off 7 bases at V and 8 bases at J, with 15 bases between the two ends. The CDR3 spells CSALLQGDEQFF. In DNA form, the CDR3 reads TGCAGCGCCCTACTACAGGGCGATGAGCAGTTCTTC.

The rearrangement links TRBV11-2 to TRBJ1-2; D is unresolved. V lost 1 base and J lost 2, with 8 bases in between. Germline V gene lookup returns CDR1 SGHAT and CDR2 FQNNGV. The CDR3 is made up of 14 amino acids. The CDR3 sequence: CASSLGPRNYGYTF. The CDR3, as DNA: TGTGCCAGCAGCTTAGGCCCCAGAAACTATGGCTACACCTTC.

This clone was recorded only once. The rearrangement joins TRBV18 to TRBJ1-2; D remains unclear. This CDR3 comprises 15 residues. The V gene's germline CDR1 is KGHSH and CDR2 LQKENI. V was shortened by 1 base and J by 0 bases, with 9 bases between the two germline ends. The CDR3 spells CASSPQPDANYGYTF. In DNA form, the CDR3 reads TGTGCCAGCTCACCACAACCAGATGCTAACTATGGCTACACCTTC.

The chain employs TRBV6-1 and TRBJ2-1, with a possible D match to TRBD2 (5 bases). V was trimmed by 0 bases and J by 4 bases, leaving 10 bases between them. This CDR3 contains 15 residues. Germline V CDR1 and CDR2: MNHNS, SASEGT. CDR3: CASSEARGPYNEQFF. In nucleotides, the CDR3 is TGTGCCAGCAGTGAAGCACGGGGTCCATACAATGAGCAGTTCTTC.

This clone was detected only once. The rearrangement links TRBV6-6 to TRBJ2-3; TRBD2 aligns across 7 bases. The J segment lost 2 bases and the V segment lost 5 bases, leaving 10 bases of the junction unmatched. CDR1 MNHNY and CDR2 SVGAGI come from the germline V gene (reference sequence). This CDR3 has 16 residues. The CDR3 coding sequence is TGTGCCAGCAGTGCGCCACGGGAGGCCCTCACAGATACGCAGTATTTT. As protein: CASSAPREALTDTQYF.

The chain has TRBV5-4 and TRBJ1-1; D not certain. Per germline, CDR1 SGHNT and CDR2 YYREEE (reference sequence). CDR3 size: 15 residues. Trimming stripped 1 base from V and 0 bases from J, with 10 bases between. The CDR3 DNA reads TGTGCCAGCAGCTTGTCCAGGAACATGAACACTGAAGCTTTCTTT. Protein product: CASSLSRNMNTEAFF.

The chain combines TRBV18 with TRBJ1-1; 11 bases fit TRBD1. This CDR3 spans 15 amino acids. V lost 3 bases and J lost 4; bases outside the gene matches: 4. CDR1 and CDR2 from the germline V gene are KGHSH and LQKENI. The CDR3: CASSPGGTGGTEAFF. The CDR3 bases are TGTGCCAGCTCACCCGGTGGGACAGGGGGCACTGAAGCTTTCTTT.

The CDR3 reads CASSVRTASGGYTF. The CDR3, as DNA: TGTGCCAGCAGCGTTCGGACGGCCAGTGGTGGCTACACCTTC. The J gene is TRBJ1-2, the V gene TRBV9; D remains ambiguous. Trimming left V 2 bases short and J 7 bases short, with 15 bases between. This CDR3 has 14 amino acids. Germline V gene sequence: CDR1 SGDLS, CDR2 YYNGEE.

V and J are TRBV25-1 and TRBJ2-7; the D gene could be TRBD1 or TRBD2 (5 bases each). The CDR3 covers 13 residues. From germline, CDR1 is MGHDK and CDR2 SYGVNS. The V end was cut by 4 bases, the J end by 3 bases, with 10 bases between. CDR3 bases: TGTGCCAGCAGTGTTGGGACCCTCTACGAGCAGTACTTC. It translates to CASSVGTLYEQYF.

V and J are TRBV10-3 and TRBJ1-2; 7 bases fit TRBD1. V lost 7 bases, J lost 4 bases, and 6 bases stayed unmatched. CDR1 and CDR2 (germline): ENHRY, SYGVKD. This CDR3 spans 13 amino acids. The CDR3 nucleotides read TGTGCCATCAACAGGGGTACAAGCTATGGCTACACCTTC. It encodes CAINRGTSYGYTF.

The V gene is TRBV28, the J gene TRBJ2-3, with 13 bases that match TRBD2. CDR1 and CDR2 (germline): MDHEN, SYDVKM. Losses at the gene ends were 6 bases for V and 3 bases for J; bases not matched to a gene: 6. The CDR3 sequence is 16 residues long. Here the CDR3 reads CASSQGLAGVTDTQYF. The CDR3 region has the DNA TGTGCCAGCAGCCAAGGACTAGCGGGAGTTACAGATACGCAGTATTTT.

This sequence joins TRBV5-1 and TRBJ2-1, with TRBD2 matching 11 bases. The CDR3 runs 15 residues. Germline CDR1 reads SGHRS; CDR2 reads YFSETQ. V shed 8 bases, J shed 7 bases, and the junction held 11 bases outside the gene matches. The CDR3 loop is CASAVSGGAGNEQFF. In DNA, the CDR3 is TGCGCCAGTGCAGTTAGCGGGGGGGCCGGTAATGAGCAGTTCTTC.